This T cell receptor beta chain was recorded in a study of control samples from healthy donors and cancer patients (dated by TCRdb to 2019 to 2021). The CDR3 numbers 15 residues from cysteine through phenylalanine. Left in the record is the CDR3 DNA by itself, 45 bases read in frame from the first base. The germline V gene supplies CDR1 SNHLY and CDR2 FYNNEI. Trimming accounts for 7 bases at V and 2 bases at J, while the number of junction bases matched to no gene is 9. Library method: the immunoSEQ multiplex PCR assay. As stored in TCRdb, this immuneACCESS dataset retains in-frame rearrangements with V and J assigned. A fraction of the clones does not appear; measured against another copy, unresolved V genes explain less than half of the discrepancy, and the remainder lacks a known reason. Here the sample has around 130,000 clones; 75% to 95% occur a single time. Jointly, the top ten make up 2% to 2.5% of the sample.

As to this clone: No cognate antigen has been identified for it. No base-level quality is on record; no much larger clone is a single base apart.

This receptor was obtained from a man aged 18-30 years in good health. Material for sequencing was blood. This chain is built from TRBV2 and TRBJ2-5, with 8 middle bases fitting TRBD1. In nucleotide form, the sequence is TGTGCCAGCACCGGACAGGGCCTAGGACAAGAGACCCAGTACTTC. It codes for CASTGQGLGQETQYF.